The rows below give T cell receptor beta chains drawn from one sample of a study of blood T cell repertoires in COVID-19. TCRdb's table, derived via immunoSEQ multiplex PCR, lists solely in-frame clones and lacks some. The sample lists around 65,000 clones; approximately 91% were seen once. Sample: peripheral blood. These receptors all come from a human donor in a cohort sampled during active COVID-19. Both conserved end residues are part of each CDR3. A D gene is named only where the DNA matches it firmly. A clone size is listed for some rows: how often the clone was seen (once, few, many), or a class if it is expanded.

>TRBJ2-1|-|TRBD2|TRBV28
CASSLLLAGGHNEQFF
TGTGCCAGCAGTTTATTGCTAGCGGGAGGCCACAATGAGCAGTTCTTC
>TRBJ2-7|once|-|TRBV10-1
CASSVRGPPYEQYF
TGCGCCAGCAGTGTGCGGGGCCCCCCCTACGAGCAGTACTTC
>TRBJ2-3|-|-|TRBV4-2
CASSQVSDTQYF
TGTGCCAGCAGCCAAGTTTCGGATACGCAGTATTTT
>TRBJ1-4|-|TRBD1|TRBV2
CASTTKSGGQGEKLFF
TGTGCCAGCACCACCAAATCAGGGGGACAGGGTGAAAAACTGTTTTTT
>TRBJ2-3|-|TRBD2|TRBV18
CASSPFSRLAGASHTQYF
TGTGCCAGCTCACCTTTTTCGAGACTAGCGGGAGCCTCTCATACGCAGTATTTT
>TRBJ2-3|-|TRBD1|TRBV18
CASSPGQSTLDTQYF
TGTGCCAGCTCACCGGGACAGAGTACCCTAGATACGCAGTATTTT
>TRBJ2-7|-|TRBD1|TRBV6-2/TRBV6-3
CASSENRDRPRDEQYF
TGTGCCAGCAGTGAGAACCGGGACAGGCCTAGGGACGAGCAGTACTTC
>TRBJ2-3|-|-|TRBV27
CASSFSSTDTQYF
TGTGCCAGCAGTTTCTCCAGCACAGATACGCAGTATTTT
>TRBJ1-5|-|TRBD1|TRBV5-4
CASSWDRGNQPQHF
TGTGCCAGCAGCTGGGACAGGGGCAATCAGCCCCAGCATTTT
>TRBJ2-3|-|-|TRBV15
CATSRGPDTQYF
TGTGCCACCAGCCGGGGTCCAGATACGCAGTATTTT
>TRBJ1-2|-|-|TRBV19
CASIPPGTNYGYTF
TGTGCCAGTATCCCTCCAGGGACTAACTATGGCTACACCTTC
>TRBJ2-7|-|-|TRBV5-1
CASSLGGTASYEQYF
TGCGCCAGCAGCCTGGGAGGGACAGCCTCCTACGAGCAGTACTTC
>TRBJ1-4|-|-|TRBV6-4
CASSVSREDEKLFF
TGTGCCAGCAGTGTTTCCAGGGAGGATGAAAAACTGTTTTTT
>TRBJ2-3|-|TRBD2|TRBV10-1
CASSESKARLAGGDTQYF
TGCGCCAGCAGTGAGTCGAAGGCTCGACTAGCGGGAGGGGATACGCAGTATTTT
>TRBJ2-6|-|-|TRBV3-1/TRBV3-2
CASSYGVGRSSGANVLTF
TGTGCCAGCAGCTATGGGGTCGGGAGAAGCTCTGGGGCCAACGTCCTGACTTTC
>TRBJ2-1|-|TRBD2|TRBV4-1
CASSQERGRAGNEQFF
TGCGCCAGCAGCCAAGAACGCGGGAGGGCTGGCAATGAGCAGTTCTTC
>TRBJ1-2|medium-sized|-|TRBV9
CASSVGGRIRDYGYTF
TGTGCCAGCAGCGTAGGGGGTCGGATCAGGGACTATGGCTACACCTTC
>TRBJ2-2|-|TRBD1|TRBV7-2
CASSLYRQGAFPGELFF
TGTGCCAGCAGCTTGTATAGACAGGGGGCATTCCCCGGGGAGCTGTTTTTT
>TRBJ2-2|-|-|TRBV5-1
CASSTGLLRGQLFF
TGCGCCAGCAGCACCGGACTCCTCCGAGGTCAGCTGTTTTTT
>TRBJ2-7|-|-|TRBV18
CASSQGELYEQYF
TGTGCCAGCTCACAGGGGGAGCTCTACGAGCAGTACTTC
>TRBJ2-2|-|TRBD2|TRBV5-6
CASSPRLAGNTGELFF
TGTGCCAGCAGCCCGAGACTAGCGGGTAACACCGGGGAGCTGTTTTTT
>TRBJ1-4|-|TRBD1|TRBV6-5
CASRDGTDEKLFF
TGTGCCAGCAGGGATGGGACAGATGAAAAACTGTTTTTT
>TRBJ2-1|-|-|TRBV5-4
CASSFQTVNNEQFF
TGTGCCAGCAGCTTCCAGACTGTAAACAATGAGCAGTTCTTC
>TRBJ2-3|-|TRBD1|TRBV24-1
CATSPLGQATSTDTQYF
TGTGCCACCAGCCCACTAGGACAGGCGACTAGCACAGATACGCAGTATTTT
>TRBJ2-7|-|TRBD2|TRBV5-4
CASSYTSGSYEQYF
TGTGCCAGCAGTTATACTAGCGGGAGCTACGAGCAGTACTTC
>TRBJ1-2|-|TRBD1|TRBV4-3
CASSQLGTGDNYGYTF
TGCGCCAGCAGCCAGCTAGGGACAGGCGATAACTATGGCTACACCTTC
>TRBJ2-3|-|-|TRBV5-1
CASSLVASSTDTQYF
TGCGCCAGCAGCTTGGTGGCTAGCAGCACAGATACGCAGTATTTT
>TRBJ2-1|-|TRBD2|TRBV5-4
CASSLTGGRQFF
TGTGCCAGCAGCTTAACGGGAGGGCGGCAGTTCTTC
>TRBJ2-7|-|TRBD2|TRBV20-1
CSARTGTSQYF
TGCAGTGCTAGGACCGGGACTAGTCAGTACTTC
>TRBJ1-1|-|-|TRBV21-1
CASSKDRTNTEAFF
TGTGCCAGCAGCAAGGACAGAACAAACACTGAAGCTTTCTTT
>TRBJ1-5|-|-|TRBV19
CASSIWAVANQPQHF
TGTGCCAGTAGTATTTGGGCAGTCGCAAATCAGCCCCAGCATTTT
>TRBJ2-1|-|-|TRBV25-1
CASSGEQEANNEQFF
TGTGCCAGCAGTGGGGAGCAGGAGGCGAACAATGAGCAGTTCTTC
>TRBJ2-3|-|TRBD2|TRBV18
CASSLPGLAGGLGTDTQYF
TGTGCCAGCTCACTCCCGGGACTAGCGGGAGGGCTCGGCACAGATACGCAGTATTTT
>TRBJ1-4|-|-|TRBV9
CASSGIPEADEKLFF
TGTGCCAGCAGCGGGATCCCCGAGGCCGATGAAAAACTGTTTTTT
>TRBJ2-7|-|-|TRBV6-6
CASSPTTNYYEQYF
TGTGCCAGCAGTCCTACGACTAATTACTACGAGCAGTACTTC
>TRBJ1-1|once|TRBD1|TRBV6-5
CASTTGGKGTEAFF
TGTGCCAGCACCACAGGGGGGAAGGGCACTGAAGCTTTCTTT
>TRBJ2-4|-|TRBD1|TRBV6-5
CASSSFRTGEKNIQYF
TGTGCCAGCAGTTCCTTCCGGACAGGAGAAAAAAACATTCAGTACTTC
>TRBJ2-7|-|-|TRBV28
CASSYSRLAYEQYF
TGTGCCAGCAGTTATAGTCGGTTGGCCTACGAGCAGTACTTC
>TRBJ2-1|-|TRBD2|TRBV6-5
CASSLSTSGWDEQFF
TGTGCCAGCAGCTTATCAACTAGCGGGTGGGATGAGCAGTTCTTC
>TRBJ2-6|-|-|TRBV28
CASSLSELQGPSGANVLTF
TGTGCCAGCAGTTTATCGGAGCTTCAAGGTCCCTCTGGGGCCAACGTCCTGACTTTC
>TRBJ2-1|once|TRBD2|TRBV7-9
CASSPLAVTYNEQFF
TGTGCCAGCAGCCCGCTAGCGGTAACCTACAATGAGCAGTTCTTC
>TRBJ1-5|-|TRBD1|TRBV12-3/TRBV12-4
CASSTGQGQPQHF
TGTGCCAGCAGTACCGGACAGGGGCAGCCCCAGCATTTT
>TRBJ1-4|-|-|TRBV19
CASSTSGRIFEKLFF
TGTGCCAGTAGTACGTCCGGCAGGATTTTTGAAAAACTGTTTTTT
>TRBJ2-3|-|TRBD1|TRBV10-1
CASSDQGASTDTQYF
TGCGCCAGCAGTGACCAGGGGGCTAGCACAGATACGCAGTATTTT
>TRBJ2-1|-|-|TRBV27
CASSSTLQGNEQFF
TGTGCCAGCAGTTCCACACTCCAGGGAAATGAGCAGTTCTTC
>TRBJ2-1|-|TRBD2|TRBV9
CAFPGLAGFYNEQFF
TGTGCCTTCCCGGGGCTAGCGGGATTTTACAATGAGCAGTTCTTC
>TRBJ2-2|once|TRBD1|TRBV10-3
CATLDRISPANTGELFF
TGTGCCACCCTGGACAGGATTAGCCCCGCGAACACCGGGGAGCTGTTTTTT
>TRBJ2-1|-|TRBD2|TRBV11-3
CASSLASSGTYNEQFF
TGTGCCAGCAGCTTAGCGAGTAGCGGGACCTACAATGAGCAGTTCTTC
>TRBJ2-1|-|-|TRBV29-1
CSVVQGSSYNEQFF
TGCAGCGTTGTTCAGGGGAGCTCCTACAATGAGCAGTTCTTC
>TRBJ2-7|few|-|TRBV10-3
CAISESQGGEQYF
TGTGCCATCAGTGAGTCTCAGGGAGGCGAGCAGTACTTC
>TRBJ2-3|-|-|TRBV27
CASSLSRTGITDTQYF
TGTGCCAGCAGTTTAAGCCGGACTGGAATCACAGATACGCAGTATTTT
>TRBJ1-2|-|TRBD1|TRBV7-2
CASSFSSGTGGIGYTF
TGTGCCAGCAGCTTCTCCTCCGGGACAGGGGGCATCGGCTACACCTTC